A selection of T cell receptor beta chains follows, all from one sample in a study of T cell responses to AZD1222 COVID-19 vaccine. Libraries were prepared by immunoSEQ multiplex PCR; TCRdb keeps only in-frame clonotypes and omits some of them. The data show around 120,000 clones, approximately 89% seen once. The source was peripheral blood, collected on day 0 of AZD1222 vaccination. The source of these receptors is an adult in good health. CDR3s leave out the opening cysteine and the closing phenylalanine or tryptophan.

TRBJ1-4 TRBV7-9 ASSPGWEHMANEKLF
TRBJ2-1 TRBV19 ASSIEGQGRWEQF
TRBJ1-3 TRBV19 ASSTPIRLTSGNTIY
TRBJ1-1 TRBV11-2 ASSPRGTANSEAF
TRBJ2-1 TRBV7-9 ASSQGAGIRANEQF
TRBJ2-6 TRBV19 ASIYRSGLEAPSGANVLT
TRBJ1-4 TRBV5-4 ASSLDRGRGGKLF
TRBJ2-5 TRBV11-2 ASSSLRLQIQETQY
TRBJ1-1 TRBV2 ASKNRDTEAF
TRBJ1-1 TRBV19 ASSSTWEGGTEAF
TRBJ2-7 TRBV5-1 ASSLGLAGNLYEQY
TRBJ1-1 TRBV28 ASSSPPTGTGNTEAF
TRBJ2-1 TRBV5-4 ASSFRGAAYNEQF
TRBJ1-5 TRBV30 AWSGRTGLSNQPQH
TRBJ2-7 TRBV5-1 ASSSSEGVGMDEQY
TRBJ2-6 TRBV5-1 ASGRASGANVLT
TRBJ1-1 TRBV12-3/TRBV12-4 ASSFRGLAEAF
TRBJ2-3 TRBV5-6 ASSLPPTDTQY
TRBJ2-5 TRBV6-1 ASHPAGRQQETQY
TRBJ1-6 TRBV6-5 ASRSGRGISPLH
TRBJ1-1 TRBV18 ASSLQGEDTEAF
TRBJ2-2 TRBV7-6 APAPGYTGELF
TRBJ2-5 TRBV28 AGQGRGTQY
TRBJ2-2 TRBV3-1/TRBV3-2 ASRRDFNTGELF
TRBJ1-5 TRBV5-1 ASRPGTNANQPQH
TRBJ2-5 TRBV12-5 ASGLSLAGETQY
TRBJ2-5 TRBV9 ASSAAGDPRTQY
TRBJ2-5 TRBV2 ASMRDPQETQY
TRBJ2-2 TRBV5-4 ASSGTSGQNTGELF
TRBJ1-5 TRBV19 ASSPTGSNQPQH
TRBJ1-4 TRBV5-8 ASSLATGNEKLF
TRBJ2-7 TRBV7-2 ASSSTGGGEQY
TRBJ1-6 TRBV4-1 ASSQDYNSPLH
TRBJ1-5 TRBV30 AWSEGRVPQPQH
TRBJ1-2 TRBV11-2 ASSLDQAGARGYT
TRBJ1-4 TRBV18 ASSPSGRGEKLF
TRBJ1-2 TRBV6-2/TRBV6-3 ASSQSSFYGYT
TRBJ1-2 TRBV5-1 ASSWETGNPTNYGYT
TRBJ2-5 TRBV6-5 ASSYPTGRGETQY
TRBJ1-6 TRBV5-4 ASSLDRGNSPLH
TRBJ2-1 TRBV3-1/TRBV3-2 ASSPKGAAYNEQF
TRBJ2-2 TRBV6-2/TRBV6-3 ASSSSRSRNTGELF
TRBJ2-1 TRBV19 ASSSQMRLSYNEQF
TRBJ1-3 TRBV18 ASSPPVGPSGNTIY